The T cell receptor beta chain under discussion was sequenced for a study of identical twins (dated by TCRdb to 2016 to 2017). Study-wide context: The study deep-sequenced TCR alpha and beta repertoires from monozygotic twins, unrelated adults of various ages and cord blood to test whether fetal clonotypes persist. To rule out contamination, replicate twin experiments were performed at different times with different library preparation protocols.

As encoded in the germline V gene (reference sequence), CDR1 is DFQATT while CDR2 is SNEGSKA. Counted from cysteine to phenylalanine, this CDR3 has 12 amino acids. Here the CDR3 DNA is all that survives: 36 bases in frame from base 1. V is clipped by 3 bases and J by 7 bases, and the sequence between their germline boundaries is 9 bases long. The protocol used for the library was 5' RACE. The data were produced on an Illumina HiSeq 2000. Template switching introduced a universal primer binding site; the final cDNA contained a unique molecular identifier, enabling accurate counting of TCR cDNA molecules. Specific primers in the conserved constant-segment region were used to synthesize first-strand cDNA for the TCR alpha and beta chains. To control for contamination, each cDNA library was double barcoded with a SMART-Mk sample barcode plus Illumina barcodes. Two successive PCR steps introduced TruSeq adapter sequences along with Illumina sample barcodes. TCR alpha and beta cDNA libraries were sequenced on the Illumina HiSeq platform with custom primers. In the authors' own workflow: Unique molecular identifiers were extracted from raw reads with MiGEC, and CDR3 positions were determined with MiXCR. For each individual, recombination models were inferred using an EM algorithm with the repgenHMM and IGoR tools. Shared clonotype analysis was performed with the tcR package in R, normalizing sharing by the product of cloneset sizes. To study raw recombination without the effects of thymic and clonal selection, out-of-frame nonproductive sequences were analyzed. Starting from the raw public reads, TCRdb applied fastp trimming at Q25, assembled clones with MiXCR and retained in-frame beta chains. Rows are combined by CDR3 protein, so each entry shows the most common genes and DNA. TCRdb, rather than the study authors, made the V and J calls. This sample is represented by 280,000 or so distinct CDR3 sequences; about 8.1% of them were singletons. The ten most abundant clones make up more than 2% of the sample.

This clonotype was observed a few times. The target of this receptor is not known. No much larger clone is present one base from it, and per-base qualities are unavailable. Overall study results and their limits: The excess sharing between twins in beta out-of-frame sequences was weaker because fewer shared sequences reduced the signal-to-noise ratio. In monozygotic twins, recombination models systematically underestimated out-of-frame TCR alpha sharing, but the models matched the sharing seen between unrelated individuals. Invariant T cells such as MAIT and iNKT could partly confound zero-insertion analyses, although diverse VJ usage argued against such confounding for most clonotypes. Because the same donors could not be followed over many years, conclusions were based on cross-sectional statistical analysis. Compared with coincidental sharing between unrelated individuals, out-of-frame TCR alpha sequences shared between twins showed an excess of sequences with low generation probability. Fewer insertions were carried by abundant cord blood beta clonotypes, a similar but weaker trend appeared in young adult naive repertoires, and no such trend appeared in memory repertoires.

Only healthy Caucasian donors were included. Three pairs of female monozygotic twins, all aged about 18 to 29 years, were included in the twin cohort. Using Miltenyi CD45RO+ enrichment and human naive T-cell isolation kits, memory (CD45RO+) and naive T cells were isolated from PBMC. These data were also filed under a second study, of yellow fever vaccine responses in identical twins. As the second study states: According to the authors, the vaccine-induced T cell response in identical twins seemed to be partly convergent and partly specific to each individual. Focusing on identical twins, the study followed the T cell clones that responded to the vaccine, and did so with precision.

Recombination connected TRBV20-1 to TRBJ1-4; possibly the D gene is TRBD1, per 5 matching bases. Sequenced: memory (CD45RO+) T cells sorted from blood. The cell subset or site label for this specimen denotes: CD45RO+ enriched T cells. This receptor was taken from a woman between 18 and 30 years old in good health. The DNA sequence is TGCAGTGCTAGCTCAGGGATTGAAAAACTGTTTTTT. The encoded protein is CSASSGIEKLFF.